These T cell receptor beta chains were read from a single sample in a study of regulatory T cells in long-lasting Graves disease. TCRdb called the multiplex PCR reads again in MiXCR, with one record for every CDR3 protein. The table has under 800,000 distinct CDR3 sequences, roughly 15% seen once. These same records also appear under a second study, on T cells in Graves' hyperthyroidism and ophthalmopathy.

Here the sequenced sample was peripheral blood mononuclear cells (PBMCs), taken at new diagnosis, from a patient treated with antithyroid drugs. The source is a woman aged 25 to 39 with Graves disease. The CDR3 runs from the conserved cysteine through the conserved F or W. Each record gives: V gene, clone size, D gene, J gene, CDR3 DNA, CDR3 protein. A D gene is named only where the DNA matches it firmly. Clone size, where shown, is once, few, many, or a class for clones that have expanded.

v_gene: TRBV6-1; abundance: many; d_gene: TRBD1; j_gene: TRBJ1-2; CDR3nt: TGTGCCAGCAGTCCACAGGGGTGGTATGGCTACACCTTC; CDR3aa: CASSPQGWYGYTF
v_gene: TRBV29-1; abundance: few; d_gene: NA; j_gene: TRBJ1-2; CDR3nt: TGCAGCGTTGGGAGGGATGAGGGTATCTATGGCTACACCTTC; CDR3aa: CSVGRDEGIYGYTF
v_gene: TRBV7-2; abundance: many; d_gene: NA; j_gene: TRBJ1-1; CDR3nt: TGTGCCAGCAGCCCACGGGAGAACACTGAAGCTTTCTTT; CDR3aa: CASSPRENTEAFF
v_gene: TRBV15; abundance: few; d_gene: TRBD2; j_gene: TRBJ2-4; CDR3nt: TGTGCCACCAGCAGACCCTCAATACGGGGACTAGGCATTCAGTACTTC; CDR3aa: CATSRPSIRGLGIQYF
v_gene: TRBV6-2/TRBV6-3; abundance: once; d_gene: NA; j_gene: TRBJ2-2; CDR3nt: TGTGCCAGCGGGAATAGACCCGGGGAGCTGTTTTTT; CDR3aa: CASGNRPGELFF
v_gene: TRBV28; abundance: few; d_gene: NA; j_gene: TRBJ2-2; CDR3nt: TGTGCCAGCAGTTTATTGGGGAAAGGGAACACCGGGGAGCTGTTTTTT; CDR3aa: CASSLLGKGNTGELFF
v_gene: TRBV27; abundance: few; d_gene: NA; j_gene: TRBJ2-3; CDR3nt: TGTGCCAGCAGTTTATCGGGACGTGGTGGGCGGGCGCAGTATTTT; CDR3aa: CASSLSGRGGRAQYF
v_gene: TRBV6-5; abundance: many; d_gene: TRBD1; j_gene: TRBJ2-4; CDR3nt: TGTGCCAGCAGTTCCACGGGACAGAAAAACATTCAGTACTTC; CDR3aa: CASSSTGQKNIQYF
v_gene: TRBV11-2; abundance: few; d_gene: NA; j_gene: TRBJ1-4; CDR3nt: TGTGCCAGCAGCTTATGGGAGAATGAAAAACTGTTTTTT; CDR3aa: CASSLWENEKLFF
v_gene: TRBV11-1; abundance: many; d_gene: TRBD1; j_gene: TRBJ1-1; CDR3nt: TGTGCCAGCAGCTCCAGGACAGGGCGCATGAACACTGAAGCTTTCTTT; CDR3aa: CASSSRTGRMNTEAFF
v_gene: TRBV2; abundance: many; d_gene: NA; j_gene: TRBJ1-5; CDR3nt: TGTGCCAGCAGCTTACAGGGATCTGGCAATCAGCCCCAGCATTTT; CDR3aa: CASSLQGSGNQPQHF
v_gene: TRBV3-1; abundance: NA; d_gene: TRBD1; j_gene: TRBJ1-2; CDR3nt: TGTGCCAGCAGCCCAGGGACAGGCATCGTCTATGGCTACACCTTC; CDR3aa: CASSPGTGIVYGYTF
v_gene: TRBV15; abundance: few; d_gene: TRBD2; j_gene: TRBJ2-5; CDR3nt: TGTGCCACCAGCAGAGATTACGGAGCGGGGCAAGAGACCCAGTACTTC; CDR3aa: CATSRDYGAGQETQYF
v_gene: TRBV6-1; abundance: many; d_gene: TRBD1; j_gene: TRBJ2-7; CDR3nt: TGTGCCAGCAGAGTCCGGGACAGTTACGAGCAGTACTTC; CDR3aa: CASRVRDSYEQYF
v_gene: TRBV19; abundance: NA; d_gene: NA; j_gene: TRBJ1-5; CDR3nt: TGTGCCAGTAGTATAGCCAGGATCTCCGGGTCAACCCTGGATTTT; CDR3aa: CASSIARISGSTLDF
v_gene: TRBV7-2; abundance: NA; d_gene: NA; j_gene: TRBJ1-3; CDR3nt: TGTGCCAGCGGCTTTTCCTCTGGAAACACCATATATTTT; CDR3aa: CASGFSSGNTIYF
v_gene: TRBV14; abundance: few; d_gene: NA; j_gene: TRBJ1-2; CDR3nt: TGTGCCAGCAGCCAAGTCAGTGCTAGCTATGGCTACACCTTC; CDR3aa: CASSQVSASYGYTF
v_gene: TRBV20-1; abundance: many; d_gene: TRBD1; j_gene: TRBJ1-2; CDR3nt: TGCAGTGCTAGTTCCGGGACAGGGGTCTATGGCTACACCTTC; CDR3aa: CSASSGTGVYGYTF
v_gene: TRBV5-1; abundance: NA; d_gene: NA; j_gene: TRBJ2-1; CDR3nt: TGCGCCAGCAGCTTGGTTCGGGGTAGTGTTGGAGAAGATGAGCAGTTCTTC; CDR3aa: CASSLVRGSVGEDEQFF
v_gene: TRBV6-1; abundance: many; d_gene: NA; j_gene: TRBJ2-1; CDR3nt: TGTGCCAGCAGTGAATATCTAGCTGGCTTTAGGAATGAGCAGTTCTTC; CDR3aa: CASSEYLAGFRNEQFF
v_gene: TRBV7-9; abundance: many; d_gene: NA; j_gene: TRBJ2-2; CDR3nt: TGTGCCAGCAGCTTAGTAGTTAACGCCGGGGAGCTGTTTTTT; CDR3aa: CASSLVVNAGELFF
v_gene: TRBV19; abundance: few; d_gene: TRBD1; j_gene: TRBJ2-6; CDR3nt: TGTGCCAGTTCACGCGGGACAGGGGCGTCAGGGGCCAACGTCCTGACTTTC; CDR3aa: CASSRGTGASGANVLTF
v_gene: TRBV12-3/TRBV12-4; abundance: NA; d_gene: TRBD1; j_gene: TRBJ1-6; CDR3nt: TGTGCCAGCAGCACCCGTGGACAGGGAAATAATTCACCCCTCCACTTT; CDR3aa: CASSTRGQGNNSPLHF
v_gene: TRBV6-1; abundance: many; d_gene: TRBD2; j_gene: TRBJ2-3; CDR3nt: TGTGCCAGCAGTGTAAAAGCGGGGGCTTGGGATACGCAGTATTTT; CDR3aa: CASSVKAGAWDTQYF
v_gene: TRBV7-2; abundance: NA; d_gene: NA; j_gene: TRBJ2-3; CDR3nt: TGTGCCAGCAGCTTCACCCCTACAGATACGCAGTATTTT; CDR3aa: CASSFTPTDTQYF
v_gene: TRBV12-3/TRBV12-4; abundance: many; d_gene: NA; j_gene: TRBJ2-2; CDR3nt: TGTGCCAGCAGCCGGGATGCCTACACCGGGGAGCTGTTTTTT; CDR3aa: CASSRDAYTGELFF
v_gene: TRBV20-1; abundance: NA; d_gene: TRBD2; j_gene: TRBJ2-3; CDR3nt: TGCAGTGCTAGAGATCCGCTTGACAGAACTAGCGGACGTTCGAATACGCAGTATTTT; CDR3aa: CSARDPLDRTSGRSNTQYF
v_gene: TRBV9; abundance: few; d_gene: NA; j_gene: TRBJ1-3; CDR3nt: TGTGCCAGCAGCGTAGCTGCAGGGACTCCAACTGGAAACACCATATATTTT; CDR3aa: CASSVAAGTPTGNTIYF
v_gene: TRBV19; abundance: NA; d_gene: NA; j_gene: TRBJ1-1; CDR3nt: TGTGCCAGTAGTATAGATCCTACAGGAGTGGTGACTGAAGCTTTCTTT; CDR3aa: CASSIDPTGVVTEAFF
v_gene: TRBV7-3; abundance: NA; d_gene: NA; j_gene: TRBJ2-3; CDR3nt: TGTGCCAGCAGCTTCCGTGACGAGACAGATACGCAGTATTTT; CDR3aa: CASSFRDETDTQYF
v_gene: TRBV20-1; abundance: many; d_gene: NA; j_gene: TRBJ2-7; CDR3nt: TGCAGTGCCCCAACAGCAGGGGGGAACGAGCAGTACTTC; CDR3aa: CSAPTAGGNEQYF
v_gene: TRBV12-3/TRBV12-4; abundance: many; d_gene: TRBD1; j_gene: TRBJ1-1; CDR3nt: TGTGCCAGCAGAACCCCGGGACAGGGAGGGCGCGCAGCTTTCTTT; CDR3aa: CASRTPGQGGRAAFF
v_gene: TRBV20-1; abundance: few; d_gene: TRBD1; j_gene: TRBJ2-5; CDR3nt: TGCAGTGCTCTTCGACAGGGAGAGACCCAGTACTTC; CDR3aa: CSALRQGETQYF
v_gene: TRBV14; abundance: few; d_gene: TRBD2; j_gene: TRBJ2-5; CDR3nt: TGTGCCAGCAGTCCCCTGACTAGCGGGAGTGGAGAGACCCAGTACTTC; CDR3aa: CASSPLTSGSGETQYF
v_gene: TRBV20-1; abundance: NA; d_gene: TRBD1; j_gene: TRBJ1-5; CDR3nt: TGCAGTGCCAAGGACCGGGACAGAAGTTTGGTGGGCAATCAGCCCCAGCATTTT; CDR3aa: CSAKDRDRSLVGNQPQHF
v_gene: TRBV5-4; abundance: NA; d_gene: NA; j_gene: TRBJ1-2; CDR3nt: TGTGCCAGCAGCTTGGAGGCAGGCTCACAGGGCTACACCTTC; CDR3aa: CASSLEAGSQGYTF
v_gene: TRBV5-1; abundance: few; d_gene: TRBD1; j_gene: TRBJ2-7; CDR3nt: TGCGCCAGCAGCTCGGGGAGACAGGGTTTCGCAGGGGAGCAGTACTTC; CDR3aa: CASSSGRQGFAGEQYF
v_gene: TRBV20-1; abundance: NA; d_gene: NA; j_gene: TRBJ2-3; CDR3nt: TGCAGTGCTAGAGATAGGATACGACGTTTCGATACGCAGTATTTT; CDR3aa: CSARDRIRRFDTQYF
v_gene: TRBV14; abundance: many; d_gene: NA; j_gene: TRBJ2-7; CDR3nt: TGTGCCAGCAGCCAAGGGAGTTTCCACGAGCAGTACTTC; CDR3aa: CASSQGSFHEQYF
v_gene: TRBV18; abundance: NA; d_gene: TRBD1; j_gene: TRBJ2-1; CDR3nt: TGTGCCAGCTCATCCCTCCGGGACAGGGTGAATGAGCAGTTCTTC; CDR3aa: CASSSLRDRVNEQFF
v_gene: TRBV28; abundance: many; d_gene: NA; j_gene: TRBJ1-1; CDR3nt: TGTGCCGTTCGACAACCCATGAACACTGAAGCTTTCTTT; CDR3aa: CAVRQPMNTEAFF
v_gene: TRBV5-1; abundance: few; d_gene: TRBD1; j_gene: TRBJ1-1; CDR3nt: TGCGCCAGCAGCACCCGACAGGGGTCGAACACTGAAGCTTTCTTT; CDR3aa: CASSTRQGSNTEAFF
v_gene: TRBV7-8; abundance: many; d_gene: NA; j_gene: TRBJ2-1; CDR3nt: TGTGCCAGCAGCTTAGAAGTTCGAGTGAATGAGCAGTTCTTC; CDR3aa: CASSLEVRVNEQFF
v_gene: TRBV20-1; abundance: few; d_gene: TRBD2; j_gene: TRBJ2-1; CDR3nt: TGCAGTGCTAGAGCTAGCGGGAGTCCTTGGGGTGAGCAGTTCTTC; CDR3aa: CSARASGSPWGEQFF
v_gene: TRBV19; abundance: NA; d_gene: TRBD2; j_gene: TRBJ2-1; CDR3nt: TGTGCCAGTAGTAACAGCGGGAGGATGGTTGAGCAGTTCTTC; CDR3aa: CASSNSGRMVEQFF
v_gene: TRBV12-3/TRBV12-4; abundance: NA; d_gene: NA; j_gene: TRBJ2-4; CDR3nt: TGTGCCAGCAGCCATCCAGGTAGCAAAAACATTCAGTACTTC; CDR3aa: CASSHPGSKNIQYF
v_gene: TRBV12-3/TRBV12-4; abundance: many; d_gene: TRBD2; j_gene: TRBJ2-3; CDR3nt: TGTGCCAGCAGTTTGGGGTTAGCGGGCCCTGGTGATACGCAGTATTTT; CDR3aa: CASSLGLAGPGDTQYF
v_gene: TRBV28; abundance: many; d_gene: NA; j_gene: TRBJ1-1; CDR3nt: TGTGCCAGCACCCTTTGGAGCGTGGAGAACACTGAAGCTTTCTTT; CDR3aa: CASTLWSVENTEAFF
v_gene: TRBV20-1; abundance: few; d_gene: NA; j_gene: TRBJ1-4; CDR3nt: TGCAGCGAAGCAGGAAAACTGTTTTTT; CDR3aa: CSEAGKLFF
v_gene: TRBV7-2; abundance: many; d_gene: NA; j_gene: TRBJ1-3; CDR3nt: TGTGCCAGCAGCTTACTTGTCGGAAACACCATATATTTT; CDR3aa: CASSLLVGNTIYF
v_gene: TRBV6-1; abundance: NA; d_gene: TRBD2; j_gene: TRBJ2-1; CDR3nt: TGTGCCAGCAGTGATGGCGGGAGAATAACCTACAATGAGCAGTTCTTC; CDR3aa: CASSDGGRITYNEQFF
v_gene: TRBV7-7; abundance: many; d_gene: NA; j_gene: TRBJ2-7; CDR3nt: TGTGCTCCCCGGTCGCCAGACGAGCAGTACTTC; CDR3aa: CAPRSPDEQYF
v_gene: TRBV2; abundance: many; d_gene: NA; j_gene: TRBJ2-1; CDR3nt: TGTGCCAGCAGGTTGGGGAGTAGCTCCTACAATGAGCAGTTCTTC; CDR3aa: CASRLGSSSYNEQFF
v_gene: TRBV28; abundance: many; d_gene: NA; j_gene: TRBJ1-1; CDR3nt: TGTGCCAGCAGAGGGGATCGGTGGACTGAAGCTTTCTTT; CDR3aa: CASRGDRWTEAFF
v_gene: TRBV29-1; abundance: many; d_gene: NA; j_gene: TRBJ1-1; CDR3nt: TGCAGCGTTGAAGACGAGGTAACTGAAGCTTTCTTT; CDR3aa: CSVEDEVTEAFF
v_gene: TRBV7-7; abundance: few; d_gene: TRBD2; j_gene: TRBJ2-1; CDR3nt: TGTGCTAGCAGCTACGGACTAGCGGGAGGGTATGAGCAGTTCTTC; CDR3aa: CASSYGLAGGYEQFF